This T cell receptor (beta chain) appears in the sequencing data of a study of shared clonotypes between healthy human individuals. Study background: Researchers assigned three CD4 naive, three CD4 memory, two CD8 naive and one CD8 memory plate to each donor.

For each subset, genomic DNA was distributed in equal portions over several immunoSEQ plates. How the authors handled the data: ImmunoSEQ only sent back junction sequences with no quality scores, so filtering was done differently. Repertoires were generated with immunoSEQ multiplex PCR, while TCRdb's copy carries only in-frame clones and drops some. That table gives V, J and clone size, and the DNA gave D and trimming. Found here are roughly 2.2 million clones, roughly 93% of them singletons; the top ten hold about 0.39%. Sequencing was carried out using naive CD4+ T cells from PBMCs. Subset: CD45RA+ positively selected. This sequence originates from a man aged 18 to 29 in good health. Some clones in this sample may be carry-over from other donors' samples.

Written as DNA, the CDR3 is TGTGCCAGCAGCTTGAGAGGGGGTAGGAGCGATGGCTACACCTTC. Encoded protein: CASSLRGGRSDGYTF. The rearrangement links TRBV7-2 to TRBJ1-2, with D possibly being TRBD1 (6 bases). Trimming shortened V by 3 bases and J by 6 bases, and 17 bases separated the two germline ends. This CDR3 contains 15 residues. The germline gives CDR1 SGHTA, CDR2 FQGNSA.